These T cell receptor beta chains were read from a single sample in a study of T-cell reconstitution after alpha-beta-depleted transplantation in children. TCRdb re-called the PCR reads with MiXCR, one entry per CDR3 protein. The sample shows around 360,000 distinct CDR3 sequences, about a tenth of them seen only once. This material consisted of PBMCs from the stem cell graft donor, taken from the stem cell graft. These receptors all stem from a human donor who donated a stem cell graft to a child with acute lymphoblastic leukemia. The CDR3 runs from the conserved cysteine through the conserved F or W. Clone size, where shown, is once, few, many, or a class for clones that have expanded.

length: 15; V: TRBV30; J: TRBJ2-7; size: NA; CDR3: CAWSAGTSGRYEQYF
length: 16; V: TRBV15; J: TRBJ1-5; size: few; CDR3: CATSRGADSSNQPQHF
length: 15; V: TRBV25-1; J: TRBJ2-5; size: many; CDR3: CASRSTGGPQETQYF
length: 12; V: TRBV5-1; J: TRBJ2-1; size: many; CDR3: CASSYLESEQFF
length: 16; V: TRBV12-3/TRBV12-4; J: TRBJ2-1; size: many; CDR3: CASSLEGGRPHNEQFF
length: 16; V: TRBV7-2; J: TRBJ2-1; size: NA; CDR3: CASSLAYAGSYNEQFF
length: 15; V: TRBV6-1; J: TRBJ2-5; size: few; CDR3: CASSNNLAGQETQYF
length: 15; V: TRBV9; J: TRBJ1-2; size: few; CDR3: CASSLRVGQGAGYTF
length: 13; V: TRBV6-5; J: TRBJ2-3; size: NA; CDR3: CASSYLSTDTQYF
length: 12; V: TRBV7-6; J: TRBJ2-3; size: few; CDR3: CASSARGDTQYF
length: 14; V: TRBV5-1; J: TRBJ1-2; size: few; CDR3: CASRLGQNLNGYTF
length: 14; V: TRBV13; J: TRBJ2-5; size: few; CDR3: CASSLADLQETQYF
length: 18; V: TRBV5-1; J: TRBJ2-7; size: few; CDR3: CASSFRQWRLAEAYEQYF
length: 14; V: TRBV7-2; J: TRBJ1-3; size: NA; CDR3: CASSRGFSGNTIYF
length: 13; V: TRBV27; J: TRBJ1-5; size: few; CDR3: CASSLSRDQPQHF
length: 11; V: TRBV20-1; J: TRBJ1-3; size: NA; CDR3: CSAYRGNTIYF
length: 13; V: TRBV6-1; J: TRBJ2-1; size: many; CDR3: CASRTPATNEQFF
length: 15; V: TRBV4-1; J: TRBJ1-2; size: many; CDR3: CASSQVDRGYYGYTF
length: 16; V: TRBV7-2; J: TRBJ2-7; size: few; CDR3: CASSLAFGDLAYEQYF
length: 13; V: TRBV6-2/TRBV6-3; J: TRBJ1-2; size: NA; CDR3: CASSIGEDYGYTF
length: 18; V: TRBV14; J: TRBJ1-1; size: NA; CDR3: CASSQSWQGGLGDTEAFF
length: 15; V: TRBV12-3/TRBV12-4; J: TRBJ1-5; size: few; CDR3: CASRDTGGVNQPQHF
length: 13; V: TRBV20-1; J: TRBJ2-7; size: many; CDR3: CSASLASAYEQYF
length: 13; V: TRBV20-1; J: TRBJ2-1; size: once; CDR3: CSATQRGGDEQFF
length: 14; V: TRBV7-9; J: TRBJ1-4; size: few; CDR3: CASSSRRGSEKLFF
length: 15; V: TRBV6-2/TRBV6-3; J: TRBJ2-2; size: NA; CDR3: CASSFPGLYTGELFF
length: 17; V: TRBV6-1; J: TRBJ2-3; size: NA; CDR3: CASRNYLLAGSPDTQYF
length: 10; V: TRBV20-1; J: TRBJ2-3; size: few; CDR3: CSAEADTQYF
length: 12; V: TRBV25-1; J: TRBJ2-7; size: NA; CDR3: CASRVGLGEQYF
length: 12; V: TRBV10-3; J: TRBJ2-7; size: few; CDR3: CASQHGGDEQYF
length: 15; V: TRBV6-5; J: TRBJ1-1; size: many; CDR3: CASSYSGVGNTEAFF
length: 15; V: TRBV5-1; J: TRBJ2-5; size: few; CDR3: CASSLAGLPYWTQYF